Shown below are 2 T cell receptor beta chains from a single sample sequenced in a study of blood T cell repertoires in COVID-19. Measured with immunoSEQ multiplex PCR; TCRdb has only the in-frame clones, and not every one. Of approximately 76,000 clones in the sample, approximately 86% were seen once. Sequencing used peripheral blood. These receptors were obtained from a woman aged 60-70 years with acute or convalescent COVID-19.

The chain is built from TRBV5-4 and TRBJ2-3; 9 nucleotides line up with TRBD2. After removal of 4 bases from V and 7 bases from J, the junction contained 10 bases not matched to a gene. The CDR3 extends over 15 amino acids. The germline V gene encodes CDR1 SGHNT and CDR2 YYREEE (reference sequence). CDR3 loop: CASSPQGGGVNTQYF. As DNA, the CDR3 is TGTGCCAGCAGCCCACAGGGCGGGGGGGTAAATACGCAGTATTTT. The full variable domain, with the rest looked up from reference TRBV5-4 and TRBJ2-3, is ETGVTQSPTHLIKTRGQQVTLRCSSQSGHNTVSWYQQALGQGPQFIFQYYREEENGRGNFPPRFSGLQFPNYSSELNVNALELDDSALYLCASSPQGGGVNTQYFGPGTRLTVL.

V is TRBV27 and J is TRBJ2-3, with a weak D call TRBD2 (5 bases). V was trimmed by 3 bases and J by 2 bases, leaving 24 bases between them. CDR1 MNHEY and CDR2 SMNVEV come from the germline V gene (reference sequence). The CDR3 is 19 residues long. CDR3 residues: CASSFRGWSQVGSTDTQYF. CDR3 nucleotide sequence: TGTGCCAGCAGTTTCCGGGGTTGGAGCCAAGTTGGATCCACAGATACGCAGTATTTT.